The 24 T cell receptor beta chains in this list originate from one sample, sequenced in a study of T-cell reconstitution after alpha-beta-depleted transplantation in children. Using unique molecular identifiers, the investigators prepared the TCRbeta library. In TCRdb, the PCR reads were re-called with MiXCR into one record per CDR3 protein. The sample has around 130,000 distinct CDR3 sequences, about a tenth seen once. This specimen was PBMCs, mostly from graft donor cells, taken 180 days after TCRalphabeta/CD19-depleted stem cell transplant. These receptors were obtained from a girl under three years old who had a stem cell transplant for combined immunodeficiency, so the T cells may come from the graft donor.

This clonotype turned up a few times. This sequence joins TRBV2 and TRBJ2-2; 7 nucleotides match TRBD1. CDR3 length equals 16 residues. V shed 5 bases and J 0 bases; nucleotides not matched to a gene: 6. CDR1 is SNHLY, CDR2 FYNNEI, per germline. CDR3 DNA sequence: TGTGCCAGCAGTATCCCGGGACAGTCGAACACCGGGGAGCTGTTTTTT. Protein: CASSIPGQSNTGELFF.

The chain has TRBV29-1 and TRBJ1-2, with D possibly TRBD1 on 6 matching bases. Germline lookup yields CDR1 SQVTM and CDR2 ANQGSEA. Trimming took off 1 base at V and 4 bases at J, with 16 bases between the two ends. CDR3 size: 15 residues. This chain's CDR3 is CSVEGTLGQPYGYTF. CDR3 DNA: TGCAGCGTTGAAGGTACTCTAGGACAGCCCTATGGCTACACCTTC.

This clonotype was seen only a few times. This chain connects TRBV12-3 or TRBV12-4 to TRBJ2-7; TRBD1 or TRBD2 may be the D gene (6 bases each). V shed 3 bases and J shed 0 bases, with 9 bases lying between them. The CDR3 loop spans 14 amino acids. CDR3 nucleotide sequence: TGTGCCAGCAGTTTCGGGGGCCTCTCCTACGAGCAGTACTTC. It codes for CASSFGGLSYEQYF.

V gene TRBV7-9 combines with J gene TRBJ2-7; 9 bases match TRBD1. J lost 4 bases, V lost 3 bases, and 4 bases had no gene match. The germline CDR1 and CDR2 sequences are SEHNR and FQNEAQ (reference sequence). The CDR3 extends over 14 amino acids. CDR3 residues: CASSFRTGDYEQYF. The CDR3 region has the DNA TGTGCCAGCAGCTTCCGGACAGGGGATTACGAGCAGTACTTC.

The genes are TRBV20-1 and TRBJ2-4, with D hard to call. The CDR3 totals 12 residues. Between the trimmed V and J ends, which lost 1 base and 7 bases, there was a span of 8 bases. The germline V gene encodes CDR1 DFQATT and CDR2 SNEGSKA (reference sequence). The CDR3 protein is CSARVKGNIQYF. CDR3 nucleotide sequence: TGCAGTGCTAGAGTGAAAGGGAACATTCAGTACTTC.

This clonotype was seen at least ten times. V gene TRBV7-9 combines with J gene TRBJ2-1; TRBD2 matches at 10 bases. Trimming cost V 2 bases and J 6 bases; bases outside gene matches: 1. The CDR3 totals 14 residues. Germline loops: CDR1 SEHNR, CDR2 FQNEAQ (reference sequence). CDR3 coding DNA: TGTGCCAGCAGCTTATTAGCGGGAGGCAATGAGCAGTTCTTC. As protein: CASSLLAGGNEQFF.

The sample holds many counts of this clonotype. The germline gene is not matched at one end of the junction; a read error may be the cause. The chain recombines TRBV5-4 with TRBJ2-3, with D possibly matching TRBD2 (6 bases). CDR3 length equals 14 residues. The germline V gene has CDR1 SGHNT and CDR2 YYREEE (reference sequence). In DNA form, the CDR3 reads TGTGCCAGCAGTTTGGGACTGGACACAGATACGCAGTATTTT. It is translated as CASSLGLDTDTQYF.

This clonotype showed up just a few times. The V gene is TRBV7-8, the J gene TRBJ2-5; a possible D gene is TRBD2 (7 bases). The CDR3 runs 15 residues. The V end was cut by 0 bases, the J end by 5 bases, with 13 bases between. The V gene's germline CDR1 is SGHVS and CDR2 FQNEAQ. CDR3 sequence (DNA): TGTGCCAGCAGCTTAGCGGGGGGGCTGGGGGAGACCCAGTACTTC. Encoded protein: CASSLAGGLGETQYF. The full variable domain, in which reference TRBV7-8 and TRBJ2-5 provide the parts outside the CDR3, is GAGVSQSPRYKVAKRGQDVALRCDPISGHVSLFWYQQALGQGPEFLTYFQNEAQLDKSGLPSDRFFAERPEGSVSTLKIQRTQQEDSAVYLCASSLAGGLGETQYFGPGTRLLVL.

This clonotype was counted many times. The chain is built from TRBV20-1 and TRBJ2-5; D remains unclear. Trimming pared 3 bases from V and 2 bases from J, leaving 7 bases between. The germline V gene encodes CDR1 DFQATT and CDR2 SNEGSKA (reference sequence). The CDR3 loop spans 12 amino acids. The CDR3 coding sequence is TGCAGTGCTAGGTGGAGTCAAGAGACCCAGTACTTC. This gives the protein CSARWSQETQYF.

Sample share makes this clonotype medium-sized. V usage is TRBV4-3 and J usage is TRBJ2-3; possible D gene TRBD1, 6 bases. The V end lost 1 base, the J end lost 3 bases, and 11 bases lay between the germline ends. Germline-derived CDR1 and CDR2 are LGHNA and YSLEER. The length of the CDR3 is 15 residues. The CDR3 here is CASSQGQGWTDTQYF. CDR3 in DNA: TGCGCCAGCAGCCAAGGGCAGGGGTGGACAGATACGCAGTATTTT.

A few counts support this clonotype. This sequence joins TRBV6-5 and TRBJ2-2; weak D call: TRBD2 (6 bases). Germline V lookup: CDR1 MNHEY, CDR2 SVGAGI. The V and J ends lost 1 base and 1 base respectively, with 7 bases between them. The CDR3 is 15 amino acids. CDR3 amino acids: CASSYYGRNTGELFF. DNA for the CDR3: TGTGCCAGCAGTTACTACGGGAGGAACACCGGGGAGCTGTTTTTT.

The chain links TRBV5-1 to TRBJ2-5; 8 positions agree with TRBD2. With V trimmed by 2 bases and J by 2 bases, 5 bases remained unmatched. CDR3 size: 15 residues. Per germline, CDR1 SGHRS and CDR2 YFSETQ. The CDR3 bases are TGCGCCAGCAGCTTTGACGGGGGGGCACAAGAGACCCAGTACTTC. Translated, it gives CASSFDGGAQETQYF.

This clonotype was counted at least ten times. The chain recombines TRBV10-3 with TRBJ2-5; the D is unclear. Germline values: CDR1 ENHRY, CDR2 SYGVKD. Trimming removed 6 bases at V and 5 bases at J, with 10 bases between. The CDR3 runs to 12 residues. CDR3 sequence (DNA): TGTGCCATCAGCGGAAATGGGGAGACCCAGTACTTC. Protein sequence: CAISGNGETQYF.

The rearrangement joins TRBV27 to TRBJ2-1, with D possibly TRBD2 on 5 matching bases. Germline CDR1 reads MNHEY; CDR2 reads SMNVEV (reference sequence). The CDR3 extends over 16 amino acids. V gave up 2 bases and J gave up 7 bases, with 18 bases separating them. The CDR3 loop reads CASSLHRRANSNEQFF. DNA of the CDR3: TGTGCCAGCAGTTTACATCGGCGGGCGAATTCTAATGAGCAGTTCTTC.

This clonotype occurred many times. The chain recombines TRBV5-1 with TRBJ1-1; D not certain. This CDR3 has 14 amino acids. V shed 4 bases and J shed 4 bases, with 14 bases lying between them. CDR1 and CDR2 (germline): SGHRS, YFSETQ. This CDR3 reads CASSGHRRGTEAFF. In DNA, the CDR3 is TGCGCCAGCAGCGGCCATCGGAGAGGCACTGAAGCTTTCTTT.

CDR3 bases: TGCAGTGCTAGAGATGGTAGCGGGAATACCTACAATGAGCAGTTCTTC. Translated: CSARDGSGNTYNEQFF. The V gene is TRBV20-1, the J gene TRBJ2-1, with 8 bases that match TRBD2. J was trimmed by 2 bases and V by 0 bases; bases with no gene match: 6. The CDR3 covers 16 residues. CDR1 and CDR2 (germline): DFQATT, SNEGSKA (reference sequence).

The rearrangement joins TRBV6-5 to TRBJ2-1, with TRBD1 identical over 9 bases. V was clipped by 5 bases and J by 4 bases; unmatched bases: 6. Per the germline V gene, CDR1 is MNHEY and CDR2 is SVGAGI. CDR3 length: 15 residues. For the CDR3, the DNA is TGTGCCAGCAGTAACAGGGGGCTTTCGTACAATGAGCAGTTCTTC. Residues: CASSNRGLSYNEQFF.

This clonotype was seen a few times. The chain combines TRBV5-5 with TRBJ2-7, with D possibly TRBD1 on 5 matching bases. Germline V gives CDR1 SGHKS, CDR2 YYEKEE (reference sequence). The ends were cut back, 1 base at V and 3 bases at J, with 17 bases in the middle. The CDR3 consists of 16 residues. CDR3 amino acids: CASSLSLGRAIYEQYF. Here the CDR3 DNA reads TGTGCCAGCAGCTTGTCTCTCGGCAGGGCTATCTACGAGCAGTACTTC.

This chain links TRBV3-1 with TRBJ2-5, with a possible D match to TRBD1 (5 bases). The CDR3 length is 14 residues. V was trimmed by 3 bases and J by 2 bases, leaving 10 bases between them. Germline V gene data show CDR1 as LGHDT and CDR2 as YNNKEL (reference sequence). CDR3 sequence (DNA): TGTGCCAGCAGCCAGACAGATACTCAAGAGACCCAGTACTTC. The encoded protein is CASSQTDTQETQYF.

This clonotype has just a few counts. The V and J genes are TRBV5-4 and TRBJ2-5; the match to TRBD2 covers 11 bases. The length of the CDR3 is 19 residues. Per germline, CDR1 SGHNT and CDR2 YYREEE (reference sequence). The junction had 12 bases not matched to a gene; V was cut back by 0 bases and J by 2 bases. The CDR3 protein is CASSLAWVSGRALQETQYF. Written as DNA, the CDR3 is TGTGCCAGCAGCTTGGCCTGGGTTAGCGGGAGGGCCCTGCAAGAGACCCAGTACTTC.

The rearrangement uses TRBV10-3 and TRBJ2-2; D is perhaps TRBD2 (6 bases). Germline V gives CDR1 ENHRY, CDR2 SYGVKD. CDR3 length equals 15 residues. V was cut by 6 bases and J by 2 bases, with 13 bases left in between. For the CDR3, the DNA is TGTGCCATCAGGACCGCGGGGAAAAACACCGGGGAGCTGTTTTTT. This encodes CAIRTAGKNTGELFF.

This clonotype was seen only a few times. The CDR3 spells CASKRKKPADEQYF. The DNA of the CDR3 is TGTGCCAGCAAAAGGAAGAAGCCGGCGGACGAGCAGTACTTC. The rearrangement uses TRBV27 and TRBJ2-7; D is undetermined. Germline CDR1 and CDR2: MNHEY and SMNVEV (reference sequence). The CDR3 runs to 14 residues. V was pared by 7 bases and J by 5 bases, with 18 bases between.

This clonotype came up a few times. This rearrangement joins TRBV7-2 to TRBJ2-2, with 8 bases lining up with TRBD2. Losses at the gene ends were 4 bases for V and 4 bases for J; bases not matched to a gene: 11. The CDR3 contains 17 residues. Germline V gives CDR1 SGHTA, CDR2 FQGNSA. The CDR3 nucleotides read TGTGCCAGCAGCTCCCCGGGAGCGGGAGTAGCCACCGGGGAGCTGTTTTTT. Amino acids: CASSSPGAGVATGELFF.

This clonotype was observed a few times. The gene calls are TRBV12-3 or TRBV12-4 and TRBJ2-1, with D hard to call. V lost 5 bases, J lost 15 bases, and 14 bases lay in between. This CDR3 has 11 amino acids. The DNA of the CDR3 is TGTGCCAGCAGTCCTGACCGGGCCCGGTTCTTC. Its translation: CASSPDRARFF.